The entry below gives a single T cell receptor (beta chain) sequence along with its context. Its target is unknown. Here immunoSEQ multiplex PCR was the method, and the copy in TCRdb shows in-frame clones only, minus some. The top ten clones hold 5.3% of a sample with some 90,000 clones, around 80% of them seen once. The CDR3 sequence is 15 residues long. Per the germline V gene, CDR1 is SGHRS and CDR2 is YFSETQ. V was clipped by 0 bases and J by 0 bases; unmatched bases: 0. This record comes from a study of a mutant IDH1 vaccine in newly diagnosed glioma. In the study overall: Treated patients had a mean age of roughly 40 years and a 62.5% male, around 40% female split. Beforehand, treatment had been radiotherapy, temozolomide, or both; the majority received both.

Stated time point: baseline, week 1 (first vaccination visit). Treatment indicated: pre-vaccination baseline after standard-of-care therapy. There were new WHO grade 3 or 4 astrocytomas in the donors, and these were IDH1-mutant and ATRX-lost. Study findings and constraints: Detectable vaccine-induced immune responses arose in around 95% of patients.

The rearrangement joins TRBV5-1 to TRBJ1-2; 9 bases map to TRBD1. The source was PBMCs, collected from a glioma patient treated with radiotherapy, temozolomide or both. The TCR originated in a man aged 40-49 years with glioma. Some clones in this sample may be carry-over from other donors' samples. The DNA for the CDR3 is TGCGCCAGCAGCTTGGGGGACAGGGCTAACTATGGCTACACCTTC. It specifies CASSLGDRANYGYTF.